Presented here are 17 T cell receptor beta chains from one specimen sequenced in a study of blood T cell repertoires in COVID-19. Generated by immunoSEQ multiplex PCR, the TCRdb table keeps only in-frame clones and is missing some. The data hold about 34,000 clones, with less than 95% observed a single time. Specimen: peripheral blood. Receptors were obtained from an elderly man with acute or convalescent COVID-19.

The V gene is TRBV27, the J gene TRBJ2-7; D is possibly TRBD2 (5 bases). CDR1 is MNHEY, CDR2 SMNVEV, per germline (reference sequence). The CDR3 is 15 amino acids. Trimming removed 0 bases at V and 2 bases at J, with 11 bases between. CDR3 sequence (DNA): TGTGCCAGCAGTTTATCAGGAGCCGGGGCCTACGAGCAGTACTTC. Protein: CASSLSGAGAYEQYF.

The chain couples TRBV7-9 to TRBJ2-7, with 8 bases aligning to TRBD1. Germline CDR1 is SEHNR and CDR2 is FQNEAQ (reference sequence). The CDR3 loop spans 14 amino acids. Trimming removed 4 bases from V and 5 bases from J; junction bases left unmatched: 7. The CDR3 region is CASSWTGLGDEQYF. CDR3 coding DNA: TGTGCCAGCAGCTGGACAGGGCTAGGGGACGAGCAGTACTTC.

V is TRBV10-3 and J is TRBJ1-4; 7 nucleotides align to TRBD1. With 6 bases clipped from V and 0 bases from J, the junction kept 4 bases outside the gene matches. Germline V gene data show CDR1 as ENHRY and CDR2 as SYGVKD. This CDR3 has 15 residues. The CDR3 sequence is CAIRETGTTNEKLFF. CDR3 sequence (DNA): TGTGCCATCAGGGAGACAGGGACAACTAATGAAAAACTGTTTTTT.

The J gene is TRBJ1-1, the V gene TRBV30, with 10 bases aligning to TRBD1. V lost 5 bases, J lost 5 bases, and 11 bases stayed unmatched. CDR3 length equals 15 residues. Germline V gene data show CDR1 as GTSNPN and CDR2 as SVGIG (reference sequence). CDR3 coding DNA: TGTGCCTGGCTCCGGGACAGGGGCCTCCAGACTGAAGCTTTCTTT. Translation: CAWLRDRGLQTEAFF.

This chain connects TRBV18 to TRBJ2-2, with D possibly TRBD2 on 6 matching bases. Looked up from germline, CDR1 is KGHSH and CDR2 is LQKENI. Trimming took off 5 bases at V and 3 bases at J, with 13 bases between the two ends. This CDR3 region has 15 residues. CDR3 sequence: CASSGGEGYTGELFF. The CDR3 DNA follows: TGTGCCAGCTCAGGAGGGGAAGGATACACCGGGGAGCTGTTTTTT.

The chain combines TRBV5-4 with TRBJ2-3, with D maybe TRBD1 (7 bases). The V and J ends lost 4 bases and 2 bases respectively, with 14 bases between them. Germline V gene data show CDR1 as SGHNT and CDR2 as YYREEE (reference sequence). The CDR3 sequence is 15 residues long. The CDR3 loop is CASSNPRGATDTQYF. DNA of the CDR3: TGTGCCAGCAGCAACCCCAGGGGGGCCACAGATACGCAGTATTTT.

V usage is TRBV6-5 and J usage is TRBJ1-2; D is unclear. Germline V gene lookup returns CDR1 MNHEY and CDR2 SVGAGI. This CDR3 spans 12 amino acids. V lost 8 bases, J lost 4 bases, and 11 bases lay in between. Here the CDR3 reads CASSVIFYGYTF. In DNA form, the CDR3 reads TGTGCCAGCTCCGTTATATTCTATGGCTACACCTTC.

This chain uses TRBV16 with TRBJ2-3; 10 nucleotides align to TRBD1. The CDR3 loop spans 15 amino acids. The germline V gene encodes CDR1 KGHSY and CDR2 FQNENV. V lost 4 bases to trimming and J lost 5 bases; unmatched junction nucleotides: 6. Written as DNA, the CDR3 is TGTGCCAGCAGCCGCAATGACAGGGGGCAAGATACGCAGTATTTT. Its protein product is CASSRNDRGQDTQYF.

This chain uses TRBV30 with TRBJ1-5; tentative D call: TRBD1 (5 bases). Germline loops: CDR1 GTSNPN, CDR2 SVGIG (reference sequence). The CDR3 runs 15 residues. V was trimmed by 2 bases and J by 5 bases, leaving 16 bases between them. The CDR3, as DNA: TGTGCCTGGAGTCCAAGGGACGGGGGAGATCAGCCCCAGCATTTT. Residues: CAWSPRDGGDQPQHF.

This clone has a handful of counts. The chain carries TRBV28 and TRBJ2-7; tentative D call: TRBD2 (7 bases). The germline CDR1 and CDR2 sequences are MDHEN and SYDVKM. Trimming stripped 1 base from V and 3 bases from J, with 16 bases between. The CDR3 is made up of 16 amino acids. CDR3 in amino acids: CASSLYRGGGIYEQYF. The DNA of the CDR3 is TGTGCCAGCAGTTTATATCGGGGAGGGGGGATCTACGAGCAGTACTTC.

This chain links TRBV5-1 with TRBJ1-2; 8 bases align to TRBD1. Germline CDR1 and CDR2: SGHRS and YFSETQ. The CDR3 consists of 14 residues. The junction had 6 bases not matched to a gene; V was cut back by 4 bases and J by 4 bases. The CDR3 DNA sequence: TGCGCCAGCAGCGCCGGACAGGGAATCTATGGCTACACCTTC. It encodes CASSAGQGIYGYTF. The variable domain in full, completed from reference TRBV5-1 and TRBJ1-2, reads KAGVTQTPRYLIKTRGQQVTLSCSPISGHRSVSWYQQTPGQGLQFLFEYFSETQRNKGNFPGRFSGRQFSNSRSEMNVSTLELGDSALYLCASSAGQGIYGYTFGSGTRLTVV.

V is TRBV5-4 and J is TRBJ1-1, with 9 bases aligning to TRBD1. Germline CDR1 reads SGHNT; CDR2 reads YYREEE (reference sequence). The CDR3 consists of 13 residues. Trimming cost V 5 bases and J 11 bases; bases outside gene matches: 10. In nucleotides, the CDR3 is TGTGCCAGCAGGGCCGGGACAGGGTTAGACGCTTTCTTT. This codes for CASRAGTGLDAFF.

The chain joins TRBV9 to TRBJ2-3; D is possibly TRBD2 (5 bases). The ends were cut back, 4 bases at V and 0 bases at J, with 12 bases in the middle. Looked up from germline, CDR1 is SGDLS and CDR2 is YYNGEE. The CDR3 contains 15 residues. The CDR3 spells CASSPTTGSTDTQYF. In nucleotides, the CDR3 is TGTGCCAGCAGCCCTACCACGGGGAGCACAGATACGCAGTATTTT.

This chain joins TRBV20-1 and TRBJ2-7; no firm D call. CDR1 is DFQATT, CDR2 SNEGSKA, per germline (reference sequence). The CDR3 extends over 11 amino acids. The V gene lost 3 bases and the J gene lost 1 base, with 4 bases spanning the gap. The CDR3 is CSARQSYEQYF. The CDR3 coding sequence is TGCAGTGCTAGGCAGTCCTACGAGCAGTACTTC.

CDR3 in DNA: TGTGCCTGGAGTGTAGGAGCGGGGTACCAAGAGACCCAGTACTTC. It codes for CAWSVGAGYQETQYF. The chain links TRBV30 to TRBJ2-5, with 7 bases aligning to TRBD2. The CDR3 runs 15 residues. The ends lost 0 bases at V and 0 bases at J; junction bases unmatched: 4. Germline lookup yields CDR1 GTSNPN and CDR2 SVGIG (reference sequence).

The chain uses TRBV3-1 (or the pseudogene TRBV3-2) and TRBJ2-3, with TRBD2 as a possible D gene (6 bases). V lost 0 bases, J lost 1 base, and 11 bases lay in between. This CDR3 is 16 amino acids long. In germline, CDR1 is LGHDT, CDR2 YNNKEL (reference sequence). Here the CDR3 reads CASSQDGGLRTDTQYF. In nucleotides, the CDR3 is TGTGCCAGCAGCCAAGACGGGGGACTGCGCACAGATACGCAGTATTTT.

The chain combines TRBV5-1 with TRBJ1-3; the match to TRBD1 covers 7 bases. Germline V lookup: CDR1 SGHRS, CDR2 YFSETQ. After removal of 4 bases from V and 1 base from J, the junction contained 2 bases not matched to a gene. The CDR3 runs to 14 residues. Written as DNA, the CDR3 is TGCGCCAGCAGCCAACAGGGGTCTGGAAACACCATATATTTT. Translating gives CASSQQGSGNTIYF. The variable domain in full, completed from reference TRBV5-1 and TRBJ1-3, reads KAGVTQTPRYLIKTRGQQVTLSCSPISGHRSVSWYQQTPGQGLQFLFEYFSETQRNKGNFPGRFSGRQFSNSRSEMNVSTLELGDSALYLCASSQQGSGNTIYFGEGSWLTVV.